These T cell receptor beta chains were read from a single sample in a study of cytomegalovirus exposure and HLA in healthy donors. This table comes from immunoSEQ multiplex PCR, and its TCRdb copy is limited to in-frame clones, with some not included. Among some 180,000 clones listed, around 74% were seen once. The source material was PBMCs. The receptors were gathered from a male donor in good health and CMV-seronegative. The CDR3 runs from the conserved cysteine through the conserved F or W. D genes are given only for firm matches. The size entry is marked missing in some rows and otherwise reads once, few, many or a size class.

>TRBV6-5|TRBJ1-2|NA|TRBD1
CASSGRDSGRWSYTF
TGTGCCAGCAGCGGCCGGGACAGTGGGCGATGGAGCTACACCTTC
>TRBV30|TRBJ2-1|few|NA
CAWSQTRDNEQFF
TGTGCCTGGAGTCAGACTAGGGACAATGAGCAGTTCTTC
>TRBV6-1|TRBJ2-1|NA|TRBD2
CASSEYGLAGGNEQFF
TGTGCCAGCAGTGAATACGGACTAGCGGGGGGCAATGAGCAGTTCTTC
>TRBV12-5|TRBJ1-4|NA|NA
CASGLSSAGEKLFF
TGTGCTAGTGGTCTTTCCTCGGCCGGGGAAAAACTGTTTTTT
>TRBV30|TRBJ1-1|NA|TRBD1
CAWSRGRTEAFF
TGTGCCTGGAGTAGGGGGCGGACTGAAGCTTTCTTT
>TRBV30|TRBJ1-1|NA|TRBD1
CAWDDRGATEAFF
TGTGCCTGGGACGACAGGGGGGCCACTGAAGCTTTCTTT
>TRBV28|TRBJ2-7|NA|TRBD2
CASSFLWGLAGDYEQYF
TGTGCCAGCAGTTTCCTCTGGGGACTAGCGGGAGACTACGAGCAGTACTTC
>TRBV6-1|TRBJ2-2|NA|TRBD1
CASSPTTGATGELFF
TGTGCCAGCAGCCCTACAACAGGGGCGACCGGGGAGCTGTTTTTT
>TRBV30|TRBJ2-1|NA|TRBD1
CAWSVWDRTNNEQFF
TGTGCCTGGAGTGTATGGGACAGGACGAACAATGAGCAGTTCTTC
>TRBV11-2|TRBJ2-1|NA|NA
CASSLDINRGQFF
TGTGCCAGCAGCTTAGACATAAACCGGGGGCAGTTCTTC
>TRBV7-3|TRBJ2-1|NA|TRBD2
CASSPGRGGYEQFF
TGTGCCAGCAGCCCAGGCCGGGGGGGGTATGAGCAGTTCTTC
>TRBV28|TRBJ2-1|NA|NA
CASSLEGVNRGEQFF
TGTGCCAGCAGTTTAGAAGGGGTCAATAGAGGCGAGCAGTTCTTC
>TRBV29-1|TRBJ1-4|NA|NA
CSVLNEKLFF
TGCAGCGTTTTAAATGAAAAACTGTTTTTT
>TRBV29-1|TRBJ2-4|NA|NA
CSVKDRRAKNIQYF
TGCAGCGTGAAGGACAGACGAGCCAAAAACATTCAGTACTTC
>TRBV19|TRBJ1-5|NA|NA
CASSIAVNQPQHF
TGTGCCAGTAGTATAGCAGTAAATCAGCCCCAGCATTTT
>TRBV9|TRBJ2-1|NA|TRBD1
CASSAADRTYNEQFF
TGTGCCAGCAGCGCCGCGGACAGGACCTACAATGAGCAGTTCTTC
>TRBV19|TRBJ1-4|NA|NA
CASTIGGRGNEKLFF
TGTGCCAGCACAATCGGGGGAAGGGGTAATGAAAAACTGTTTTTT
>TRBV28|TRBJ2-7|once|TRBD2
CASSFSGSFSYEQYF
TGTGCCAGCAGTTTCAGCGGGAGCTTCTCCTACGAGCAGTACTTC
>TRBV15|TRBJ1-2|NA|TRBD1
CATSRGGQVVGYTF
TGTGCCACCAGCAGGGGGGGACAGGTTGTTGGCTACACCTTC
>TRBV6-6|TRBJ1-5|NA|TRBD1
CASSYPTGSNQPQHF
TGTGCCAGCAGCTACCCGACAGGGAGCAATCAGCCCCAGCATTTT
>TRBV28|TRBJ1-5|few|NA
CASSLVDSYNQPQHF
TGTGCCAGCAGTTTAGTCGACAGTTACAATCAGCCCCAGCATTTT
>TRBV5-1|TRBJ1-5|NA|NA
CASSPGHANGNQPQHF
TGCGCCAGCAGTCCGGGACACGCTAACGGGAATCAGCCCCAGCATTTT
>TRBV7-8|TRBJ2-7|NA|TRBD1
CASSAHRGPSYEQYF
TGTGCCAGCAGCGCCCACAGGGGGCCCTCCTACGAGCAGTACTTC
>TRBV6-5|TRBJ1-6|NA|NA
CASSSNPTVYNSPLHF
TGTGCCAGCAGTTCTAACCCGACAGTCTATAATTCACCCCTCCACTTT
>TRBV5-1|TRBJ1-5|NA|NA
CASSLGQANQPQHF
TGCGCCAGCAGCTTGGGACAAGCCAATCAGCCCCAGCATTTT
>TRBV9|TRBJ1-2|NA|TRBD1
CASSVEQGHGYTF
TGTGCCAGCAGCGTAGAACAGGGGCATGGCTACACCTTC
>TRBV6-1|TRBJ2-3|NA|NA
CASSANGATPDTQYF
TGTGCCAGCAGTGCCAATGGGGCCACGCCAGATACGCAGTATTTT
>TRBV9|TRBJ2-7|once|TRBD1
CASSKTGGGDEQYF
TGTGCCAGCAGCAAGACAGGGGGCGGCGACGAGCAGTACTTC
>TRBV13|TRBJ2-7|few|NA
CASSSRSYGGTSYEQYF
TGTGCCAGCAGCTCCCGCAGTTATGGGGGGACCTCCTACGAGCAGTACTTC